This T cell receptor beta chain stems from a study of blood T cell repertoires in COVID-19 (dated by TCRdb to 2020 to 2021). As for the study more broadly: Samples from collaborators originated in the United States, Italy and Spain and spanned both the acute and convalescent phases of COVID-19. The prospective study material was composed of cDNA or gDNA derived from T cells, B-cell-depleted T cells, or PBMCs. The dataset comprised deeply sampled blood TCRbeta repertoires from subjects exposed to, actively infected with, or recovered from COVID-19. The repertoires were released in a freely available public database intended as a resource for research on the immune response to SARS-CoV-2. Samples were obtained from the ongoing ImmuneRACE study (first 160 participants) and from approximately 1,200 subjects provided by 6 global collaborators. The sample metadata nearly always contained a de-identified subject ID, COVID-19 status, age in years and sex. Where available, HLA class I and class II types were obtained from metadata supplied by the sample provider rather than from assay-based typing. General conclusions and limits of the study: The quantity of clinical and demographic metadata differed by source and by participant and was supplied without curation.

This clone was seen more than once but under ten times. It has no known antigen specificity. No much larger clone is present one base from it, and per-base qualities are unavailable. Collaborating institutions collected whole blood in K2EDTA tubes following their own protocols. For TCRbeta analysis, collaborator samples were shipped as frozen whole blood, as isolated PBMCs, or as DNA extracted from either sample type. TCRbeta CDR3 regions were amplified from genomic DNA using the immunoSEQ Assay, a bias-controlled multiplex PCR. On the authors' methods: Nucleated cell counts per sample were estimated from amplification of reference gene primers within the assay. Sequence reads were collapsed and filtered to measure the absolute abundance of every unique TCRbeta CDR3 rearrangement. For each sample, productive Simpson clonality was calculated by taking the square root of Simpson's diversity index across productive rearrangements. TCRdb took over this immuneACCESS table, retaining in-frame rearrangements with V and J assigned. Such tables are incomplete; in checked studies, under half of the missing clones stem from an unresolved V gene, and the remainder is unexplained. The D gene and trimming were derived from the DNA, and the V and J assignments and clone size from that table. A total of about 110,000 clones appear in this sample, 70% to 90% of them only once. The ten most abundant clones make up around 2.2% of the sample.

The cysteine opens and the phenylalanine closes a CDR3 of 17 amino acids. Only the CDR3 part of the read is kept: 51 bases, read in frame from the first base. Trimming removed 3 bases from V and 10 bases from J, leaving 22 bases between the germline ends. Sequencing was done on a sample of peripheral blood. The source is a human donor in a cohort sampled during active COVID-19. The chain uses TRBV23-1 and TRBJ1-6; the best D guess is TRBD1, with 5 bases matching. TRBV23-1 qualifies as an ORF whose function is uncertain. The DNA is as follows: TGCGCCAGCAGTCACCACCCCCCGGTGACAGTCAGCTCACCCCTCCACTTT. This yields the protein CASSHHPPVTVSSPLHF.